This T cell receptor (beta chain) was recovered during a study of blood T cell repertoires in COVID-19 (dated by TCRdb to the early 2020s). For the wider study: Collaborator samples came from the United States, Italy and Spain and covered acute and convalescent phases of COVID-19. The prospective study material was composed of cDNA or gDNA derived from T cells, B-cell-depleted T cells, or PBMCs. Deeply sampled blood TCRbeta repertoires from subjects exposed to, actively infected with, or recovered from COVID-19 were included in the dataset. The repertoires were released in a freely available public database meant as a resource for research on the immune response to SARS-CoV-2. Samples were obtained from the ongoing ImmuneRACE study (first 160 participants) and from about 1,300 subjects provided by 6 global collaborators. Nearly every sample came with metadata listing a de-identified subject ID, COVID-19 status, age in years and sex. Where HLA class I and class II types were available, the types were taken from metadata supplied by the sample provider, not from assay-based typing.

Collaborating institutions collected whole blood in K2EDTA tubes following their own protocols. For TCRbeta analysis, collaborators shipped samples in one of three forms: frozen whole blood, isolated PBMCs, or DNA extracted from either of those sample types. Via the germline V gene, CDR1 is MDHEN and CDR2 SYDVKM. Trimming removed 5 bases from V and 4 bases from J, leaving 14 bases between the germline ends. Its CDR3 holds 14 amino acids, cysteine through phenylalanine. The only DNA kept is the CDR3, 42 bases in frame from the first base. In the case of this clone: Its cognate antigen has yet to be identified. Base-call qualities are not available, and no considerably larger clone is one nucleotide away.

TCRbeta CDR3 regions were amplified from genomic DNA by means of the immunoSEQ Assay, a bias-controlled multiplex PCR. In the authors' own workflow: Within the assay, amplification of reference gene primers was used to estimate how many nucleated cells each sample contained. To quantify the absolute abundance of each unique TCRbeta CDR3 rearrangement, sequence reads were collapsed and filtered. For each sample, productive Simpson clonality was calculated as the square root of Simpson's diversity index over productive rearrangements. As stored in TCRdb, this immuneACCESS dataset retains in-frame rearrangements with V and J assigned. A fraction of the clones does not appear; measured against another copy, unresolved V genes explain less than half of the discrepancy, and the remainder lacks a known reason. V and J calls and clone size are copied from that table; D and trimming were computed from the DNA. The sample table lists around 80,000 clones, 70% to 75% of them with a count of one. The ten largest clones represent less than 7.5% of the sample.

Results and caveats for the whole study, not just this receptor: Clinical and demographic metadata were provided uncurated, with the amount varying by source and participant.

What was sequenced was peripheral blood. The receptor was isolated from a man in his fifties or sixties with active or convalescent COVID-19. This receptor chain uses TRBV28 and TRBJ2-5, with TRBD1 as a weak D call on 8 bases. CDR3 loop: CASSPQGGAETQYF. The sequence in DNA is TGTGCCAGCAGTCCACAGGGGGGGGCAGAGACCCAGTACTTC.